These 30 T cell receptor beta chains came from one sample sequenced in a study of blood T cell repertoires in COVID-19 (TCRdb year 2020). Receptors were amplified or captured by the immunoSEQ multiplex PCR assay. Sourced from immuneACCESS, this table was stored by TCRdb with only in-frame sequences that have V and J called. A share of the clones is absent; for the studies checked, an unresolved V gene accounts for under half, and the remainder has no known explanation. The sample table contains 250,000 or so clones; only one count was recorded for 70% to 90% of them. The ten largest make up roughly 3% of the sample. Sequencing used peripheral blood. The source of these receptors is a man aged 18 to 30 with active or convalescent COVID-19.

The chain links TRBV5-1 to TRBJ2-3, with unresolved D. The CDR3 consists of 17 residues. Germline V CDR1 and CDR2: SGHRS, YFSETQ. With 0 bases removed from V and 0 bases from J, the gap between germline ends came to 14 bases. CDR3 sequence (DNA): TGCGCCAGCAGCTTGGAAAGTCAGGTAGTTAGCACAGATACGCAGTATTTT. It translates to CASSLESQVVSTDTQYF. The whole variable domain, filled in from reference TRBV5-1 and TRBJ2-3, reads KAGVTQTPRYLIKTRGQQVTLSCSPISGHRSVSWYQQTPGQGLQFLFEYFSETQRNKGNFPGRFSGRQFSNSRSEMNVSTLELGDSALYLCASSLESQVVSTDTQYFGPGTRLTVL.

CDR3 DNA: TGTGCCAGCAGCCCCCAGGGTTCTGCCTACAATGAGCAGTTCTTC. Encoded protein: CASSPQGSAYNEQFF. The rearrangement uses TRBV7-3 and TRBJ2-1; TRBD1 is a possible D gene (5 bases). Trimming took 5 bases from V and 2 from J, leaving 13 bases between them. This CDR3 is 15 amino acids long. Germline CDR1 is SGHTA and CDR2 is FQGTGA.

The V and J genes are TRBV19 and TRBJ2-3; 9 bases align to TRBD1. This CDR3 contains 13 residues. Germline V CDR1 and CDR2: LNHDA, SQIVND (reference sequence). V lost 6 bases, J lost 5 bases, and 3 bases stayed unmatched. CDR3 in DNA: TGTGCCAGTAGCCTGACAGGGGGAGATACGCAGTATTTT. It translates to CASSLTGGDTQYF.

The chain recombines TRBV7-2 with TRBJ1-1, with a weak D call TRBD1 (6 bases). The CDR3 is 15 residues long. The germline CDR1 and CDR2 sequences are SGHTA and FQGNSA. Trimming took off 5 bases at V and 3 bases at J, with 16 bases between the two ends. The CDR3 nucleotides are TGTGCCAGCAGCCCAACGAAAAAGGGGGACACTGAAGCTTTCTTT. Amino acids: CASSPTKKGDTEAFF.

The V call is TRBV27, the J call TRBJ1-1; D is perhaps TRBD1 (6 bases). Looked up from germline, CDR1 is MNHEY and CDR2 is SMNVEV (reference sequence). The CDR3 has 16 residues. V lost 2 bases and J 7 bases, leaving 20 bases between the germline ends. The DNA of the CDR3 is TGTGCCAGCAGTTTACTTACAGGGTCGGCGATCGGTGAAGCTTTCTTT. Its translation is CASSLLTGSAIGEAFF.

The chain joins TRBV28 to TRBJ2-7; the match to TRBD1 covers 10 bases. This CDR3 comprises 16 residues. Germline V gives CDR1 MDHEN, CDR2 SYDVKM. V was pared by 6 bases and J by 1 base, with 9 bases of the junction left unmatched. The CDR3 is CASRPGQGSWSYEQYF. CDR3 coding DNA: TGTGCCAGCAGGCCGGGACAGGGGAGCTGGTCCTACGAGCAGTACTTC.

The gene calls are TRBV7-9 and TRBJ2-3; D gene uncertain. In germline, CDR1 is SEHNR, CDR2 FQNEAQ (reference sequence). This CDR3 has 15 residues. Deletions cut 5 bases from V and 0 bases from J, with 12 bases between. CDR3 bases: TGTGCCAGCAGCGGGTGGGCCCTAAGCACAGATACGCAGTATTTT. The encoded protein is CASSGWALSTDTQYF.

This chain joins TRBV29-1 and TRBJ2-1; 10 bases line up with TRBD1. The germline V gene has CDR1 SQVTM and CDR2 ANQGSEA. The V segment lost 6 bases and the J segment 9 bases; nucleotides outside the gene matches: 8. This CDR3 is built from 13 residues. CDR3 residues: CSVDGQGVLEQFF. CDR3 DNA sequence: TGCAGCGTCGATGGACAGGGGGTTCTTGAGCAGTTCTTC.

The chain uses TRBV4-1 and TRBJ2-6; 7 nucleotides match TRBD1. In germline, CDR1 is MGHRA, CDR2 YSYEKL. This CDR3 contains 18 residues. The V segment lost 4 bases and the J segment 0 bases; nucleotides outside the gene matches: 9. The CDR3 region is CASSPYHRGSSGANVLTF. CDR3 in DNA: TGCGCCAGCAGCCCGTACCACAGGGGATCCTCTGGGGCCAACGTCCTGACTTTC.

In DNA form, the CDR3 reads TGCGCCAGCACGACTGACACAGATACGCAGTATTTT. It is translated as CASTTDTDTQYF. V is TRBV10-2 and J is TRBJ2-3; D uncertain. This CDR3 has 12 residues. V lost 7 bases to trimming and J lost 2 bases, with 7 bases between them. Germline V gene data show CDR1 as WSHSY and CDR2 as SAAADI.

This clone came up a few times. The chain links TRBV5-1 to TRBJ2-1; 9 bases are shared with TRBD1. This CDR3 has 15 amino acids. V lost 0 bases and J lost 8; bases outside the gene matches: 6. Germline lookup yields CDR1 SGHRS and CDR2 YFSETQ. The CDR3 DNA reads TGCGCCAGCAGCTTGGGGACAGGGGATGCTGATGAGCAGTTCTTC. Protein product: CASSLGTGDADEQFF.

This clone was observed once. The chain combines TRBV18 with TRBJ2-1; 7 bases are shared with TRBD1. The V and J ends lost 5 bases and 5 bases, in that order; junction bases with no gene match: 12. The CDR3 contains 16 residues. Germline V gene data show CDR1 as KGHSH and CDR2 as LQKENI. The CDR3 sequence: CASSSRGQRFNNEQFF. DNA of the CDR3: TGTGCCAGCTCAAGCAGGGGACAGCGCTTCAACAATGAGCAGTTCTTC.

The chain is built from TRBV7-3 and TRBJ2-2; possible D gene TRBD1, 5 bases. The CDR3 is made up of 16 amino acids. V was cut by 3 bases and J by 5 bases, with 16 bases left in between. Germline V gives CDR1 SGHTA, CDR2 FQGTGA. The CDR3 spells CASSLGQWGGTGELFF. The CDR3 region has the DNA TGTGCCAGCAGCTTGGGCCAGTGGGGCGGTACCGGGGAGCTGTTTTTT. Drawing the rest from reference TRBV7-3 and TRBJ2-2, the complete variable domain is GAGVSQTPSNKVTEKGKYVELRCDPISGHTALYWYRQSLGQGPEFLIYFQGTGAADDSGLPNDRFFAVRPEGSVSTLKIQRTERGDSAVYLCASSLGQWGGTGELFFGEGSRLTVL.

The chain carries TRBV7-8 and TRBJ2-7; TRBD2 aligns across 7 bases. V trimming: 2 bases; J trimming: 4 bases; junction bases outside the gene matches: 8. Per the germline V gene, CDR1 is SGHVS and CDR2 is FQNEAQ. The CDR3 totals 15 residues. In DNA form, the CDR3 reads TGTGCCAGCAGCTTAAATCCTGGGGGGGGATACGAGCAGTACTTC. Its translation: CASSLNPGGGYEQYF.

The V and J genes are TRBV3-1 (or the pseudogene TRBV3-2) and TRBJ1-3, with 7 bases that match TRBD1. CDR3 length: 15 residues. The V gene's germline CDR1 is LGHDT and CDR2 YNNKEL (reference sequence). V lost 0 bases, J lost 3 bases, and 2 bases stayed unmatched. The CDR3 is CASSQDSGGGNTIYF. Written as DNA, the CDR3 is TGTGCCAGCAGCCAAGACTCAGGGGGTGGAAACACCATATATTTT.

This clone was counted a few times. The V call is TRBV5-1, the J call TRBJ1-1; possible D gene TRBD1, 5 bases. V was shortened by 0 bases and J by 6 bases, with 9 bases between the two germline ends. Germline CDR1 reads SGHRS; CDR2 reads YFSETQ. CDR3 length equals 13 residues. CDR3 sequence: CASSLAGLSEAFF. The CDR3 DNA reads as TGCGCCAGCAGCTTGGCAGGGCTCTCTGAAGCTTTCTTT.

V and J are TRBV18 and TRBJ1-2; 7 bases line up with TRBD1. CDR1 and CDR2 (germline): KGHSH, LQKENI. J lost 8 bases, V lost 3 bases, and 12 bases had no gene match. This CDR3 comprises 15 residues. The chain's CDR3 is CASSPTNTGESGYTF. CDR3 DNA: TGTGCCAGCTCACCGACGAATACAGGGGAGAGCGGCTACACCTTC.

The chain combines TRBV5-1 with TRBJ1-3, with D unresolved. The V gene's germline CDR1 is SGHRS and CDR2 YFSETQ. Trimming took 4 bases from V and 3 from J, leaving 11 bases between them. This CDR3 region has 14 residues. The CDR3 loop is CASSVDFFGNTIYF. The CDR3, as DNA: TGCGCCAGCAGCGTGGACTTCTTTGGAAACACCATATATTTT.

This rearrangement joins TRBV5-6 to TRBJ2-1; tentatively, D is TRBD2 (6 bases). Germline values: CDR1 SGHDT, CDR2 YYEEEE. CDR3 size: 15 residues. V lost 4 bases and J lost 8, with 19 bases in between. CDR3 in DNA: TGTGCCAGCAGCCCACCGTCCTCCTGGGGGGATGAGCAGTTCTTC. Translated, it gives CASSPPSSWGDEQFF.

The chain has TRBV3-1 (or the pseudogene TRBV3-2) and TRBJ1-3; no reliable D call. CDR3 length: 13 amino acids. Germline values: CDR1 LGHDT, CDR2 YNNKEL (reference sequence). Trimming took off 7 bases at V and 0 bases at J, with 7 bases between the two ends. CDR3 sequence: CASTQSSGNTIYF. The CDR3 region has the DNA TGTGCCAGCACACAGAGCTCTGGAAACACCATATATTTT.

This CDR3 reads CASTNTQGATGELFF. CDR3 sequence (DNA): TGTGCCAGCACCAATACACAGGGGGCCACCGGGGAGCTGTTTTTT. The chain is built from TRBV9 and TRBJ2-2; 9 bases fit TRBD1. Trimming removed 6 bases from V and 4 bases from J; junction bases left unmatched: 7. The germline gives CDR1 SGDLS, CDR2 YYNGEE. The CDR3 is 15 residues long. Combining the CDR3 with reference TRBV9 and TRBJ2-2 gives the whole variable domain DSGVTQTPKHLITATGQRVTLRCSPRSGDLSVYWYQQSLDQGLQFLIQYYNGEERAKGNILERFSAQQFPDLHSELNLSSLELGDSALYFCASTNTQGATGELFFGEGSRLTVL.

DNA of the CDR3: TGCAGTGCTAGTGTTGGGAGGGAACCCTACGAGCAGTACTTC. It yields the protein CSASVGREPYEQYF. V is TRBV20-1 and J is TRBJ2-7, with 7 bases aligning to TRBD2. Unmatched junction bases numbered 7, after V lost 3 bases and J lost 2 bases. This CDR3 is built from 14 residues. Germline CDR1 and CDR2: DFQATT and SNEGSKA (reference sequence).

The genes are TRBV9 and TRBJ2-2; D is possibly TRBD1 (5 bases). V was trimmed by 2 bases and J by 0 bases, leaving 11 bases between them. The V gene's germline CDR1 is SGDLS and CDR2 YYNGEE. CDR3 length: 16 residues. For the CDR3, the DNA is TGTGCCAGCAGCGTGGGGCGGTTCTCGAACACCGGGGAGCTGTTTTTT. It translates to CASSVGRFSNTGELFF.

This clone has more than one count but fewer than ten. Written as DNA, the CDR3 is TGTGCCAGCAGTGACGGCGGTGTCACTGAAGCTTTCTTT. Translating gives CASSDGGVTEAFF. This rearrangement joins TRBV6-2 or TRBV6-3 to TRBJ1-1; D unresolved. Deletions cut 5 bases from V and 4 bases from J, with 11 bases between. This CDR3 region has 13 residues. CDR1 is MNHEY and CDR2 is SVGEGT in the germline V gene.

This clone was found once. V gene TRBV5-4 combines with J gene TRBJ2-7; 11 bases are a match to TRBD2. The CDR3 sequence is 16 residues long. V was clipped by 4 bases and J by 2 bases; unmatched bases: 8. Germline CDR1 SGHNT, CDR2 YYREEE (reference sequence). CDR3 nucleotide sequence: TGTGCCAGCAGCGCCGGAACACTAGCGGGGGCCTACGAGCAGTACTTC. This codes for CASSAGTLAGAYEQYF.

The chain employs TRBV5-1 and TRBJ2-3; possibly TRBD2 for D (5 bases). Germline CDR1 reads SGHRS; CDR2 reads YFSETQ. CDR3 length equals 19 residues. The V gene lost 0 bases and the J gene lost 5 bases, with 25 bases spanning the gap. The CDR3 protein is CASSLAPGSIVISRDTQYF. The CDR3, as DNA: TGCGCCAGCAGCTTGGCCCCGGGGTCGATAGTTATTAGTAGAGATACGCAGTATTTT.

V is TRBV7-9 and J is TRBJ1-4, with TRBD1 matching over 9 bases. V lost 5 bases, J lost 5 bases, and 9 bases stayed unmatched. The CDR3 extends over 16 amino acids. Germline V gene data show CDR1 as SEHNR and CDR2 as FQNEAQ (reference sequence). CDR3 nucleotide sequence: TGTGCCAGCAGCACAGGGGGCGCGAAGAGGAATGAAAAACTGTTTTTT. It is translated as CASSTGGAKRNEKLFF.

The chain links TRBV5-1 to TRBJ2-7, with no clear D. CDR1 is SGHRS and CDR2 is YFSETQ in the germline V gene. V lost 0 bases to trimming and J lost 1 base, with 8 bases between them. The length of the CDR3 is 14 residues. The CDR3 sequence: CASSLDSQSYEQYF. As DNA, the CDR3 is TGCGCCAGCAGCTTGGATTCGCAGTCCTACGAGCAGTACTTC.

The J gene is TRBJ2-1, the V gene TRBV27, with a tentative D call TRBD1 (7 bases). This CDR3 is built from 16 residues. V was clipped by 0 bases and J by 6 bases, with 15 bases between them. CDR1 and CDR2 from the germline V gene are MNHEY and SMNVEV (reference sequence). CDR3 in amino acids: CASSLSEGAVVNEQFF. The CDR3 DNA is TGTGCCAGCAGTTTATCGGAGGGGGCTGTAGTCAATGAGCAGTTCTTC.

The chain has TRBV2 and TRBJ1-2; D is unclear. The germline gives CDR1 SNHLY, CDR2 FYNNEI. The CDR3 length is 11 residues. The germline V and J ends were trimmed by 10 bases and 4 bases, with 10 bases remaining between them. The CDR3 nucleotides read TGTGCCACTTACGGGAGCTATGGCTACACCTTC. Encoded protein: CATYGSYGYTF.